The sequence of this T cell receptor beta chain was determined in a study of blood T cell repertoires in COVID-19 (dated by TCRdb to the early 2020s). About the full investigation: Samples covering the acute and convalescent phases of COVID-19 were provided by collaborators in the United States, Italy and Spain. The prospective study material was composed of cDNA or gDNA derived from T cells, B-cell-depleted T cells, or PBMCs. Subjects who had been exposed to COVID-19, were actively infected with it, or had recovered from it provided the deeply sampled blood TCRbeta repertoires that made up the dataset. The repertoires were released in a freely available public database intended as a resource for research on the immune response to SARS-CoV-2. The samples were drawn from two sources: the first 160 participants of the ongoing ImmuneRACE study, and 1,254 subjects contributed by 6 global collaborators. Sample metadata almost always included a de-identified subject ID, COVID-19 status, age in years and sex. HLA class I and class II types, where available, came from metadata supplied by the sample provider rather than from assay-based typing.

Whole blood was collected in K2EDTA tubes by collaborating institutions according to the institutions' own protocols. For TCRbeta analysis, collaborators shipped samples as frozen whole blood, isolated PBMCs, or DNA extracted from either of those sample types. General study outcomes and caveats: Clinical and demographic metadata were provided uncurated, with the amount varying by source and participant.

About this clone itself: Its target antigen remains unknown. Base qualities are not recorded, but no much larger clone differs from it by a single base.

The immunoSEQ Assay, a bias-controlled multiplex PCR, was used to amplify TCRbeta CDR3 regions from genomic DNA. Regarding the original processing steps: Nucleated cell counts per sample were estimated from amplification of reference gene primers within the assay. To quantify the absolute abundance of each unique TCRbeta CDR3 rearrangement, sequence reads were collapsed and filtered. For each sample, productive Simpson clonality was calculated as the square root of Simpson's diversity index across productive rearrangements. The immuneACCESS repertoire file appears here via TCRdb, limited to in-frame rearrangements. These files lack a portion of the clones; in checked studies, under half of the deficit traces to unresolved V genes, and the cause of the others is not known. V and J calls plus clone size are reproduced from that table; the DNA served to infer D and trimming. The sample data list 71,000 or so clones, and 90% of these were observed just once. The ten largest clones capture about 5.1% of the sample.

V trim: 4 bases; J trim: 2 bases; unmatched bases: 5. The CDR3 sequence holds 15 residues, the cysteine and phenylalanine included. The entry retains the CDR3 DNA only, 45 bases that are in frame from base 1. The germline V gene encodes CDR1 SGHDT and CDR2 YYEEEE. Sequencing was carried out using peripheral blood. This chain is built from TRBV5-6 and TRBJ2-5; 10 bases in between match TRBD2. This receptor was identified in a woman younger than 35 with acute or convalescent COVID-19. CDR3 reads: CASSPGLAQQETQYF. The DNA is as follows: TGTGCCAGCAGCCCGGGACTAGCGCAACAAGAGACCCAGTACTTC.